This TCR beta chain emerged from a study of shared clonotypes between healthy human individuals. At the deep level, the assay was run. Approximately 32,000 T cell genomes, or 250 to 300 ng DNA, went into unsorted PBMC replicate PCRs. The assay was immunoSEQ multiplex PCR, and TCRdb's table has in-frame clones only and misses some. This table has 470,000 or so clones, about 78% appearing once. The sequenced sample was PBMCs. This TCR was sampled from a woman between 40 and 50 years old in good health. Some clones in this sample may be carry-over from other donors' samples.

The CDR3 spells CASGLVGGLAANTGELFF. The DNA of the CDR3 is TGTGCTAGTGGTTTGGTAGGGGGACTAGCGGCGAACACCGGGGAGCTGTTTTTT. The V gene is TRBV12-5, the J gene TRBJ2-2; TRBD2 matches 11 bases. This CDR3 has 18 amino acids. Germline-derived CDR1 and CDR2 are LGHNT and FRNRAP. V was pared by 0 bases and J by 0 bases, with 3 bases of the junction left unmatched.